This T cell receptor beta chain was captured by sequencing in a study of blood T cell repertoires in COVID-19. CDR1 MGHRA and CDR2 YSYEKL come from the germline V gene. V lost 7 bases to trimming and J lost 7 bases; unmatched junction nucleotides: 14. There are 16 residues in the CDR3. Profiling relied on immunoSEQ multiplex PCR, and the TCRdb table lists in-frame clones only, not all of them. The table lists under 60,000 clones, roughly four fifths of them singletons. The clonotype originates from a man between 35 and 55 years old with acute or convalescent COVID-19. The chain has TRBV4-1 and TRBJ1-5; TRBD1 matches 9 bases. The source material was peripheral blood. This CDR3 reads CASNARDRAGYQPQHF. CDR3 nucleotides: TGCGCCAGCAACGCCCGGGACAGGGCCGGGTACCAGCCCCAGCATTTT.